This T cell receptor (beta chain) stems from a study of shared clonotypes between healthy human individuals (dated by TCRdb to about 2020). At the level of the whole study: The cohort included three men and a couple of women between 18 and 49 years of age. For each donor, CD4 naive and CD4 memory were each run on three plates, CD8 naive on two plates, and CD8 memory on one plate. Blood TCR repertoires of several healthy adults were deeply sequenced to estimate repertoire size and the extent of clonotype sharing between individuals. To increase sequencing depth and limit assay-specific biases, TCR repertoire library preparation and sequencing were carried out by different laboratories using diverse techniques. Leukapheresis yielded between about 0.85 and 10 billion PBMCs per donor. Study-wide conclusions, independent of this receptor: Sampling was restricted to blood, and TCR repertoires in tissue are likely to differ from TCR repertoires in blood. Incomplete sequencing was indicated by rarefaction of sorted-subset datasets, despite the large sequencing depth. Estimated clonotype richness was generally larger for naive than for memory subsets. Sharing across a few donors was observed for around 5% of naive CD4, 3.5% of naive CD8, about 2.5% of memory CD4, and around 0.4% of memory CD8 clonotypes. Pairwise subsampling indicated that sequencing depth was expected to affect the degree of clonotype sharing among donors. Higher generation probabilities were observed for clonotypes shared by all four sorted-subset donors than for non-shared clonotypes. Because the study included only a small number of donors, the genetic and exposure-history diversity represented was limited.

In the case of this clone: The target of this receptor is not known. No much larger clone exists at a distance of one base, and base qualities are not known.

Donors were healthy HIV-negative adults with no recently reported acute infections or vaccinations. Every donor was a Caucasian adult living in Nashville, Tennessee, USA. CD4+ T cells were enriched by magnetic negative selection, after which naive cells were positively selected on CD45RA and the negative fraction was taken as the memory subset. Blood was obtained by leukapheresis, after which PBMCs were separated by Ficoll-Histopaque density gradient centrifugation and cryopreserved in liquid nitrogen vapor phase. Purity and quantity of every magnetically sorted T cell population were checked by analytical flow cytometry. Genomic DNA was isolated from each sorted fraction and quantified by UV absorbance on a Nanodrop 2000c. The CDR3 holds 12 amino acids from the cysteine to the phenylalanine. Only CDR3 DNA remains: 36 bases, in frame from the first base. A distance of 7 bases separates the germline ends of V and J, which lose 1 base and 9 bases respectively. CDR1 and CDR2, per the germline V gene (reference sequence), are SEHNR and FQNEAQ.

TCR CDR3 regions were amplified from genomic DNA by multiplex PCR using the deep immunoSEQ assay. For each cell subset, the extracted genomic DNA was distributed evenly across all wells of several immunoSEQ 96-well plates, and each plate served as one replicate. For sorted subsets, each replicate PCR was loaded with roughly 200 ng genomic DNA, equivalent to 25,000 to 35,000 T cell genomes. The purified libraries were quantified using a Qubit 3.0 fluorometer, sized with a Bioanalyzer 2100, and then quantified again using the KAPA Library Quantification kit. Every immunoSEQ 96-well plate was sequenced on a separate single-read 150-cycle Illumina NextSeq 550 flow cell. The paper's data handling went like this. Because the immunoSEQ output held only junctional sequences and lacked quality scores, the filtering could not match the filtering applied to full-length reads. Sequences were annotated with PyIR, a Python wrapper for IgBLAST v1.9, and V/J genes and CDR3 were assigned using IMGT germline references. Reads were removed for weak V/J assignments (E-value above 1e-6), missing CDR3, stop codons, out-of-frame junctions, or ambiguous translated residues. V3J clonotypes were defined as sequences sharing the same inferred V gene, J gene, and CDR3 amino acid sequence. Percentage overlap between repertoires was computed as shared unique clonotypes divided by the size of the smaller repertoire. Richness of each repertoire was evaluated using RTK rarefaction, the Chao1 estimator, and Recon v2.1 estimates of unobserved clonotypes. Generation probabilities were computed with OLGA for all TCRbeta clonotypes obtained by the gDNA method from a handful of donors. Imported from immuneACCESS, the table was reduced by TCRdb to in-frame sequences with V and J called. These copies leave out some clones; in studies compared against another copy, an unresolved V gene accounts for under half, and the cause of the remainder is not known. That table gives V, J and clone size, and the DNA gave D and trimming. This sample is represented by approximately 250,000 clones; under 80% of them were singletons. The top ten hold 11% of the sample.

Sequenced: memory CD4+ T cells sorted from blood. The sample's cell subset or site, from its label and the paper: CD45RA-negative fraction. The sequence joins TRBV7-9 to TRBJ1-5; no D segment can be confidently identified. This clonotype was sampled from a man aged 30 to 45 in good health. The DNA reads as follows: TGTGCCAGCAGCTTAGTATCCGGGCCCCAGCATTTT. It translates as CASSLVSGPQHF.